This TCR beta chain was found in a study of cytotoxic CD8 clonotypes in ibrutinib-treated CLL. Across the study: Response sampling came at median around a year of treatment, ranging roughly 6 to 36 months.

Germline loops: CDR1 SEHNR, CDR2 FQNEAQ (reference sequence). The CDR3 runs 15 residues. The V and J ends lost 5 bases and 4 bases respectively, with 12 bases between them. With respect to this clone: Its antigen is not known.

Study-wide results and caveats: At ibrutinib response, clonality increased, and at progression it declined back toward baseline. At baseline, clonality was higher than in age-matched healthy donors and correlated with CD8+ counts. The clonality rise at ibrutinib response reflected private clonotype expansion.

The repertoire was sequenced with immunoSEQ multiplex PCR; TCRdb's copy has only in-frame clones and lacks some. The sample has 130,000 or so clones, roughly 77% seen once; the top ten hold 25% to 30%. The chain couples TRBV7-9 to TRBJ2-6; D call uncertain. The sequencing used PBMCs, collected after 12 months of ibrutinib treatment. The TCR originated in a human donor with chronic lymphocytic leukemia. In DNA form, the CDR3 reads TGTGCCAGCAGCGGATTCCCCCCCGGGGCCAACGTCCTGACTTTC. The encoded protein is CASSGFPPGANVLTF.